This T cell receptor beta chain appears in the sequencing data of a study of memory CD4+ T cells and cytomegalovirus serostatus. Turning to the study itself: Healthy Belgian adult donors included fewer than 10 CMV-positive and approximately 25 CMV-negative people.

From germline, CDR1 is WNHNN and CDR2 SYGVQD (reference sequence). V was clipped by 3 bases and J by 3 bases; unmatched bases: 19. The CDR3 loop spans 20 amino acids. Single viable CD3+CD4+CD8-CD45RO+ cells were sorted as the memory CD4+ T cells. TCRdb's copy holds only in-frame clones and misses some; the assay was immunoSEQ multiplex PCR. The sample holds about 62,000 clones; about 78% are singletons and the top ten take about 4.3%. Source material: memory CD4+ T cells from blood. The V gene is TRBV10-1, the J gene TRBJ1-5, with TRBD1 identical over 8 bases. This clonotype was sampled from an adult in good health and CMV-seropositive. CDR3 sequence reads: CASSDSGYKSGQGHNQPQHF. CDR3 DNA sequence: TGCGCCAGCAGTGACTCAGGGTATAAGTCTGGACAGGGCCACAATCAGCCCCAGCATTTT.